A selection of T cell receptor beta chains follows, all from one sample in a study of cytomegalovirus exposure and HLA in healthy donors. Sequencing was performed with immunoSEQ multiplex PCR; in TCRdb, only in-frame clones are kept and a portion is missing. The sample lists some 150,000 clones, more than 65% occurring once. Material: PBMCs. The receptors derive from a woman aged 30 to 39 in good health and CMV-seronegative. Both conserved end residues are part of each CDR3. The D gene is left open where the match is weak. Size is omitted from some rows. Given values are once, few, many or a class for expanded clones.

V gene,clone size,J gene,D gene,CDR3 DNA,CDR3 protein
TRBV25-1,-,TRBJ1-1,-,TGTGCCAGCAGCCTTACAGGGAACACTGAAGCTTTCTTT,CASSLTGNTEAFF
TRBV19,-,TRBJ2-3,TRBD1,TGTGCCAGTAGTGCCCCCTACAGGGGCACTGTGGCAGATACGCAGTATTTT,CASSAPYRGTVADTQYF
TRBV6-6,once,TRBJ1-1,TRBD1,TGTGCCAGCAGTAACGTGAACAGGGGAGTAAACACTGAAGCTTTCTTT,CASSNVNRGVNTEAFF
TRBV6-6,once,TRBJ1-5,TRBD1,TGTGCCAGCAGTCCACAGGGGAACAATCAGCCCCAGCATTTT,CASSPQGNNQPQHF
TRBV27,-,TRBJ2-2,TRBD1,TGTGCCAGCGCCCCAGGACAGGGGATAACCGGGGAGCTGTTTTTT,CASAPGQGITGELFF
TRBV9,-,TRBJ1-1,-,TGTGCCAGCAGCGTAGACGGGGGAGGGGACACTGAAGCTTTCTTT,CASSVDGGGDTEAFF
TRBV7-8,-,TRBJ2-5,-,TGTGCCAGCAGCCGTACCCCGAGTAGCGGAGAGACCCAGTACTTC,CASSRTPSSGETQYF
TRBV9,-,TRBJ2-7,TRBD2,TGTGCCAGCAGCGAGGGACTAGCGGGGGGCTACGAGCAGTACTTC,CASSEGLAGGYEQYF
TRBV6-5,-,TRBJ2-2,-,TGTGCCAGCAGTAGGGGAGGGGGCACCGGGGAGCTGTTTTTT,CASSRGGGTGELFF
TRBV4-2,-,TRBJ2-5,TRBD2,TGTGCCAGCAGCCAATCGCGGGGGGAGCAAGAGACCCAGTACTTC,CASSQSRGEQETQYF
TRBV27,-,TRBJ2-7,TRBD1,TGTGCCAGCAGTTTAACCGGGACAGGGGGCCGTAGGGAGCAGTACTTC,CASSLTGTGGRREQYF
TRBV29-1,-,TRBJ2-7,TRBD2,TGCAGCGTTGGTGGCGGGAGGGCCCCCTACGAGCAGTACTTC,CSVGGGRAPYEQYF
TRBV25-1,-,TRBJ1-1,TRBD1,TGTGCCAGCAGTGATCCGGGCAGGGGGGACACTGAAGCTTTCTTT,CASSDPGRGDTEAFF
TRBV4-1,-,TRBJ2-7,TRBD2,TGCGCCAGCAGCCAAGCCGTCGTCATATCCGGGACTAGCCACCACGAGCAGTACTTC,CASSQAVVISGTSHHEQYF
TRBV7-3,-,TRBJ2-7,TRBD2,TGTGCCAGCAGCCGTTTAGCGGGTAGCCCCTACGAGCAGTACTTC,CASSRLAGSPYEQYF
TRBV6-1,-,TRBJ1-3,TRBD1,TGTGCCAGCAGTGCCTGGACAGGGTCTGGAAACACCATATATTTT,CASSAWTGSGNTIYF
TRBV7-6,-,TRBJ2-7,TRBD1,TGTGCCAGCAGCTTAGAGACAGGGGGCTCCTACGAGCAGTACTTC,CASSLETGGSYEQYF
TRBV5-1,-,TRBJ1-2,TRBD1,TGCGCCAGCAGCCGGAGTCCCGGGACAGGGGTCTATGGCTACACCTTC,CASSRSPGTGVYGYTF
TRBV29-1,-,TRBJ1-1,-,TGCAGCGTTGAGGGGGACTCCTCAATCGGGACGAACACTGAAGCTTTCTTT,CSVEGDSSIGTNTEAFF
TRBV28,-,TRBJ1-2,TRBD1,TGTGCCAGCAGTTTACTGTCGGGACAGGGGAGAGAAGGCTACCCCTTC,CASSLLSGQGREGYPF
TRBV7-3,-,TRBJ2-5,TRBD2,TGTGCCAGCAGCTTGGGACTAGCGGGGGGACAAGAGACCCAGTACTTC,CASSLGLAGGQETQYF
TRBV7-9,-,TRBJ2-3,TRBD2,TGTTCCAGCAGCTCGACTAGCGGGAGAGGTTATGGCACAGATACGCAGTATTTT,CSSSSTSGRGYGTDTQYF
TRBV7-9,-,TRBJ1-1,TRBD1,TGTGCCAGCAGCTCGGACAGGGGGAACACTGAAGCTTTCTTT,CASSSDRGNTEAFF
TRBV27,-,TRBJ1-6,-,TGTGCCAGCAGGTCCCACGGTGGAGGGAATTCACCCCTCCACTTT,CASRSHGGGNSPLHF
TRBV7-8,-,TRBJ2-7,TRBD2,TGTGCCAGCAGCCGAGCGGGAGGCGATTACGAGCAGTACTTC,CASSRAGGDYEQYF
TRBV13,-,TRBJ1-4,TRBD1,TGTGCCAGCCGGGATGGGACAGGGAATGAAAAACTGTTTTTT,CASRDGTGNEKLFF
TRBV5-1,-,TRBJ1-1,-,TGCGCCAGCAGCTTTGCAGGGGAGAACACTGAAGCTTTCTTT,CASSFAGENTEAFF
TRBV27,-,TRBJ1-5,TRBD1,TGTGCCAGCAGTTTATTCAGGGGGCCAGATCAGCCCCAGCATTTT,CASSLFRGPDQPQHF